This TCR beta chain was sequenced during a study of blood T cell repertoires in COVID-19. About the study: Italy, Spain and the United States were the sources of the convalescent and acute COVID-19 samples. Nucleic acid was either cDNA or gDNA, and it came from T cells, B-cell-depleted T cells, or PBMCs.

Per the original data handling: Reference gene primer amplification in the assay estimated nucleated cell counts. The assay was immunoSEQ multiplex PCR, and TCRdb's table has in-frame clones only and misses some. V, J and clone size are taken as reported in that table, and D and trimming were inferred from the DNA itself. The sample includes roughly 170,000 clones, 74% of them seen just once. In germline, CDR1 is SGDLS, CDR2 YYNGEE. The CDR3 runs 16 residues. The junction had 9 bases not matched to a gene; V was cut back by 3 bases and J by 2 bases. Sequenced: peripheral blood. This receptor was taken from an elderly woman with acute or convalescent COVID-19. This rearrangement joins TRBV9 to TRBJ2-3; 7 nucleotides match TRBD2. The CDR3 sequence is CASSGPQAGFTDTQYF. CDR3 in DNA: TGTGCCAGCAGCGGGCCCCAAGCGGGATTCACAGATACGCAGTATTTT.